The table lists the clone carrying this T cell receptor beta chain with a few counts. Its specificity is unknown. CDR3 size: 14 residues. The V and J ends lost 5 bases and 6 bases, in that order; junction bases with no gene match: 7. Germline V CDR1 and CDR2: DFQATT, SNEGSKA (reference sequence). Uncontrolled infection, other autoimmune disease, pregnancy and lactation each barred patients from inclusion. Clinicians diagnosed patients from clinical symptoms, serum thyroxine and TRAb, thyroid ultrasound and orbital computed tomography. The CDR3 regions of TCR beta were amplified from RNA transcripts. First-round RT-PCR of the TCR CDR3 relied on the HTBI primer set. Using its own MiXCR run on the multiplex PCR reads, TCRdb lists one record per CDR3 protein. The sample has around 660,000 distinct CDR3 sequences, nearly 45% seen once. The data are from a study of T cells in Graves' hyperthyroidism and ophthalmopathy. Study results and limitations: The authors' 13 V-J model separated ophthalmopathy from stable hyperthyroidism. Appearing also in blood were most of the thyroid clonotypes expanded above 0.001.

This TCR was sampled from an adult man with Graves' disease, either hyperthyroidism or ophthalmopathy (not recorded which). J is TRBJ1-5 and V is TRBV20-1; 10 bases map to TRBD1. Material for sequencing was peripheral blood or thyroid tissue (not recorded which). CDR3 in DNA: TGCAGTGCTGCGGGACAGGGGATTCGTCAGCCCCAGCATTTT. It is translated as CSAAGQGIRQPQHF.